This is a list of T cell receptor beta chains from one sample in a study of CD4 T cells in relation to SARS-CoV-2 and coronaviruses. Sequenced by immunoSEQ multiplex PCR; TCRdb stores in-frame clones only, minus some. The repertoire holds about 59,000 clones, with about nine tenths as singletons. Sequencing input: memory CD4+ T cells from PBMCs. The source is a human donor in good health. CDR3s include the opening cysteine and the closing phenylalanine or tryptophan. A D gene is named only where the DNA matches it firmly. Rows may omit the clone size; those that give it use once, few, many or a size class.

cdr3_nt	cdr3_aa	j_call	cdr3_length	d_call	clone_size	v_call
TGTGCCAGCAGCCCGGATGCAGGAACAGGGCGACGGCGTGATTCTGCCTACACCTTC	CASSPDAGTGRRRDSAYTF	TRBJ1-2	19	NA	NA	TRBV9
TGTGCCAGCAGCCCTTACAGGGTCCCCAATCAGCCCCAGCATTTT	CASSPYRVPNQPQHF	TRBJ1-5	15	NA	NA	TRBV28
TGTGCCAGCAGAACGCTAGCAAACGAGCAGTTCTTC	CASRTLANEQFF	TRBJ2-1	12	NA	NA	TRBV28
TGTGCCAGTAGTATAGACAGGGGGAGAGGCTACACCTTC	CASSIDRGRGYTF	TRBJ1-2	13	TRBD1	NA	TRBV19
TGTGCCACCAGTGATTTGCCCAGGTTAGGACAGGGGACGTTTCAATCTAGCACAGATACGCAGTATTTT	CATSDLPRLGQGTFQSSTDTQYF	TRBJ2-3	23	TRBD1	once	TRBV24-1
TGTGCCAGCAGATCCGTGGGGCTAGCGGGAGTCGAGCAGTACTTC	CASRSVGLAGVEQYF	TRBJ2-7	15	TRBD2	NA	TRBV2
TGCGCCAGCAGCTTGGGCTTGAATGGCTACACCTTC	CASSLGLNGYTF	TRBJ1-2	12	NA	NA	TRBV5-1
TGTGCCTGGAGTGTCGGTCAGTATAATTCACCCCTCCACTTT	CAWSVGQYNSPLHF	TRBJ1-6	14	NA	few	TRBV30
TGTGCCAGCAGCTCCGCCGCGGGGACTGGATCCTACGAGCAGTACTTC	CASSSAAGTGSYEQYF	TRBJ2-7	16	NA	NA	TRBV5-4
TGTGCCAGCAGTTTAGGGCGGAACACAGATACGCAGTATTTT	CASSLGRNTDTQYF	TRBJ2-3	14	NA	NA	TRBV28
TGCGCCAGCAGCTTGGCAAGCAGGGACTTATTCTCTGGAAACACCATATATTTT	CASSLASRDLFSGNTIYF	TRBJ1-3	18	NA	NA	TRBV5-1
TGTGCCTGGTCTGGGTCCCCACTGGGGGGAACCGGGGAGCTGTTTTTT	CAWSGSPLGGTGELFF	TRBJ2-2	16	NA	NA	TRBV30
TGTGCCAGCAGTCCACCTACCTGGGGTAGTACCTACGAGCAGTACTTC	CASSPPTWGSTYEQYF	TRBJ2-7	16	NA	NA	TRBV28
TGTGCCAGCAGGGCCGACTACACCGGGGAGCTGTTTTTT	CASRADYTGELFF	TRBJ2-2	13	NA	NA	TRBV7-2
TGTGCCAGCAGTACAACCGGTGGGGACACTGAAGCTTTCTTT	CASSTTGGDTEAFF	TRBJ1-1	14	NA	NA	TRBV28
TGTGCCAGCAGTTTTCAGCCCGCAGGGGGCACTGAAGCTTTCTTT	CASSFQPAGGTEAFF	TRBJ1-1	15	TRBD1	NA	TRBV28
TGTGCCAGCAGGTGGGGACAGATCTCTGGAAACACCATATATTTT	CASRWGQISGNTIYF	TRBJ1-3	15	TRBD1	NA	TRBV28
TGTGCCACCACCCAGAACAATGAGCAGTTCTTC	CATTQNNEQFF	TRBJ2-1	11	NA	NA	TRBV15
TGTGCCAGCAGTTTGTCACAGGGGAACTATGGCTACACCTTC	CASSLSQGNYGYTF	TRBJ1-2	14	TRBD1	NA	TRBV28
TGTGCCAGCTCACCCAGAGCGGGAGATGCTAGCACAGATACGCAGTATTTT	CASSPRAGDASTDTQYF	TRBJ2-3	17	TRBD2	NA	TRBV18
TGTGCCAGCAGTGAGTACGGGCTGGGGGAGACCCAGTACTTC	CASSEYGLGETQYF	TRBJ2-5	14	NA	NA	TRBV6-1
TGTGCCAGCAGCCAAGAGGGTAGTCAGCCCCAGCATTTT	CASSQEGSQPQHF	TRBJ1-5	13	NA	NA	TRBV3-1/TRBV3-2
TGTGCCAGCATAACCAGGTCCCCCTCACCCCTCCACTTT	CASITRSPSPLHF	TRBJ1-6	13	NA	NA	TRBV28
TGTGCCACCAGTGATTTGAGAGGGGCCGGTGGCTACACCTTC	CATSDLRGAGGYTF	TRBJ1-2	14	NA	NA	TRBV24-1
TGTGCCAGTAGCGTGCCGGGACAGGGGAATCAGCCCCAGCATTTT	CASSVPGQGNQPQHF	TRBJ1-5	15	TRBD1	NA	TRBV19
TGTGCCACCAGCAGAGACCGGGACAGGGGTTCCCAGTACTTC	CATSRDRDRGSQYF	TRBJ2-5	14	TRBD1	NA	TRBV15
TGTGCCAGCAGCCAAACAGGGGAGGGTGGCTACACCTTC	CASSQTGEGGYTF	TRBJ1-2	13	TRBD1	NA	TRBV3-1/TRBV3-2
TGTGCCAGCAGTCCCGCAAGGACAGGGGGGGCCTACGAGCAGTACTTC	CASSPARTGGAYEQYF	TRBJ2-7	16	TRBD1	NA	TRBV6-6
TGTGCCAGTAGTACCGGGACAGCTATGTCTGAGCAGTTCTTC	CASSTGTAMSEQFF	TRBJ2-1	14	TRBD1	NA	TRBV19
TGTGCCAGCAGTGAGCAGAGGGAGAATGAAAAACTGTTTTTT	CASSEQRENEKLFF	TRBJ1-4	14	NA	NA	TRBV6-1
TGTGCCAGCAGCCCCGGGCTTGGGGCGCGGCGTATCTCCGTCTACACCTTC	CASSPGLGARRISVYTF	TRBJ1-2	17	NA	NA	TRBV28
TGTGCCAGCAGCCAATCTGGGACGAGGGGGACCCAGTACTTC	CASSQSGTRGTQYF	TRBJ2-5	14	NA	once	TRBV3-1/TRBV3-2
TGCGCCAGCGCCCCAAAGGGCTCAACTAATGAAAAACTGTTTTTT	CASAPKGSTNEKLFF	TRBJ1-4	15	NA	NA	TRBV4-1
TGTGCCAGCAGTTTACAGGGGGCAATAGATGAGCAGTTCTTC	CASSLQGAIDEQFF	TRBJ2-1	14	TRBD1	NA	TRBV27
TGTGCCAGCAGCCAATCGCACGAGCAGTACTTC	CASSQSHEQYF	TRBJ2-7	11	NA	NA	TRBV3-1/TRBV3-2
TGTGCCTGGAGTGCGACAGGGCCGCATGAGCAGTACTTC	CAWSATGPHEQYF	TRBJ2-7	13	TRBD1	NA	TRBV30
TGTGCCAGCAGCTTAAGGCGGCGAGGGGGCACAGATACGCAGTATTTT	CASSLRRRGGTDTQYF	TRBJ2-3	16	NA	NA	TRBV7-3
TGTGCCAGCAGCCAGAAAGGACGCGGCCCCGGGGCTTTCTTT	CASSQKGRGPGAFF	TRBJ1-1	14	NA	NA	TRBV3-1/TRBV3-2
TGTGCCAGCAGCCCCCGGGGTAGCGGGAGAAACGGGGAGCTGTTTTTT	CASSPRGSGRNGELFF	TRBJ2-2	16	TRBD2	NA	TRBV7-3
TGTGCCAGCAGAAATGGACAGCATCACCTCCACTTT	CASRNGQHHLHF	TRBJ1-6	12	NA	NA	TRBV11-2
TGTGCCAGTAGGAGGACCGGGACTAGCGGGAGGGCCGGCAATGAGCAGTTCTTC	CASRRTGTSGRAGNEQFF	TRBJ2-1	18	TRBD2	few	TRBV19
TGTGCCATCAGTGAGCTGCCCGGGGTCGAGCAGTACTTC	CAISELPGVEQYF	TRBJ2-7	13	NA	NA	TRBV10-3
TGTGCCAGCAGCCTTCAACCAGCTAACTATGGCTACACCTTC	CASSLQPANYGYTF	TRBJ1-2	14	NA	NA	TRBV4-2
TGCGCCAGCAGCTTGGAGGCATACTCAGCAAATGAGCAGTTCTTC	CASSLEAYSANEQFF	TRBJ2-1	15	NA	NA	TRBV5-1
TGTGCCAGCAGCCCCCGGGCGGGCTCCCGCACAGATACGCAGTATTTT	CASSPRAGSRTDTQYF	TRBJ2-3	16	NA	NA	TRBV7-2
TGCGCCAGCAGCTTGGGCGAGGGAAGCCGCTATGGCTACACCTTC	CASSLGEGSRYGYTF	TRBJ1-2	15	NA	NA	TRBV5-1
TGTGCCAGCTTTCGGGACAGGGATTCACCCCTCCACTTT	CASFRDRDSPLHF	TRBJ1-6	13	TRBD1	NA	TRBV28
TGTGCCAGCAGCTTGGGACTCCTAAACCTCTACGAGCAGTACTTC	CASSLGLLNLYEQYF	TRBJ2-7	15	NA	NA	TRBV11-2
TGTGCCAGCAGCGTAAGTCCTAGCGGGAGCTACAATGAGCAGTTCTTC	CASSVSPSGSYNEQFF	TRBJ2-1	16	TRBD2	NA	TRBV9
TGTGCCAGCAGCTCCTCAGCGGGGAACACCGGGGAGCTGTTTTTT	CASSSSAGNTGELFF	TRBJ2-2	15	NA	NA	TRBV4-2
TGTGCCAGCAGCGTAGATGGGGGAGGGAAACTGTTTTTT	CASSVDGGGKLFF	TRBJ1-4	13	NA	NA	TRBV9
TGTGCCAGCAGTAAGACCGGGACAGCCAAATCCTACGAGCAGTACTTC	CASSKTGTAKSYEQYF	TRBJ2-7	16	TRBD1	few	TRBV27
TGTGCCAGCAGCCTCTGGACTGAAGCTTTCTTT	CASSLWTEAFF	TRBJ1-1	11	NA	NA	TRBV25-1
TGTGCCAGCAGACCGACAGGGGGTAACACTGAAGCTTTCTTT	CASRPTGGNTEAFF	TRBJ1-1	14	TRBD1	NA	TRBV2
TGTGCCAGCAGTTCCAGAAGGGTGGGCGGGAGCGACCACTATTCGCTGTTCTTC	CASSSRRVGGSDHYSLFF	TRBJ2-1	18	TRBD2	NA	TRBV11-2
TGTGCCAGCACTCCACTAGCGGCAGATACGCAGTATTTT	CASTPLAADTQYF	TRBJ2-3	13	TRBD2	NA	TRBV14